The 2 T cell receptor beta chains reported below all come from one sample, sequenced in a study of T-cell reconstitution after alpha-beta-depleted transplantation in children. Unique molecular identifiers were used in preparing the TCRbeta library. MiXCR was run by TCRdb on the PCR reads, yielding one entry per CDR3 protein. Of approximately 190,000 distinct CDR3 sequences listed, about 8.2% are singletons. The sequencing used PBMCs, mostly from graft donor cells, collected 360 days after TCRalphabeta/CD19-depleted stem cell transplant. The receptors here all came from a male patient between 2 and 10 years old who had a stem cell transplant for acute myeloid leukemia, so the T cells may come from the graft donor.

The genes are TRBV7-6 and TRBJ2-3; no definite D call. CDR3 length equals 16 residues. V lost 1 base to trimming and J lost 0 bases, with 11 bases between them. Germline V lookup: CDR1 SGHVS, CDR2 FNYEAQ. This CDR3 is CASSLGEYPSTDTQYF. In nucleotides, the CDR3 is TGTGCCAGCAGCTTAGGAGAATACCCTAGCACAGATACGCAGTATTTT.

CDR3 loop: CASSFGPGNNEQFF. Written as DNA, the CDR3 is TGTGCCAGCAGTTTCGGTCCAGGGAACAATGAGCAGTTCTTC. The V call is TRBV12-3 or TRBV12-4, the J call TRBJ2-1; D possibly corresponds to TRBD1 (5 bases). Trimming cost V 3 bases and J 5 bases, with 11 bases left between them. The CDR3 has 14 residues.